The rows below give T cell receptor beta chains drawn from one sample of a study of T cell responses to AZD1222 COVID-19 vaccine. Clones were read by immunoSEQ multiplex PCR, and TCRdb kept only the in-frame ones, dropping some. The sample includes about 68,000 clones, about nine tenths of them seen just once. This specimen consisted of peripheral blood, obtained on day 0 of AZD1222 vaccination. The receptors derive from an adult in good health. CDR3s include the opening cysteine and the closing phenylalanine or tryptophan. D genes are given only for firm matches. Only some rows state a clone size, as once, few, many or a class for expanded clones.

abundance,j_gene,d_gene,v_gene,CDR3aa,CDR3nt
-,TRBJ1-5,-,TRBV6-5,CASRMTRGGQPQHF,TGTGCCAGCAGGATGACTCGGGGGGGTCAGCCCCAGCATTTT
-,TRBJ1-6,-,TRBV10-1,CASSEEGAESPLHF,TGCGCCAGCAGTGAAGAGGGAGCGGAGTCACCCCTCCACTTT
once,TRBJ2-3,-,TRBV3-1/TRBV3-2,CASSPRDTHTDTQYF,TGTGCCAGCAGCCCCCGGGACACCCACACAGATACGCAGTATTTT
once,TRBJ1-1,-,TRBV19,CASQVRASVTEAFF,TGTGCCAGCCAAGTTAGGGCGTCGGTCACTGAAGCTTTCTTT
once,TRBJ1-1,-,TRBV5-1,CASSLANRVSTEAFF,TGCGCCAGCAGCTTGGCTAATAGGGTTAGCACTGAAGCTTTCTTT
-,TRBJ2-2,TRBD2,TRBV11-1,CASSERGGDTGELFF,TGTGCCAGCAGCGAGAGGGGAGGGGACACCGGGGAGCTGTTTTTT
-,TRBJ2-5,-,TRBV15,CATSRDPPEQGGETQYF,TGTGCCACCAGCAGAGATCCCCCCGAACAGGGAGGCGAGACCCAGTACTTC
-,TRBJ1-3,TRBD1,TRBV7-8,CASSLLGTGYSGNTIYF,TGTGCCAGCAGCTTACTAGGGACAGGCTACTCTGGAAACACCATATATTTT
few,TRBJ2-5,-,TRBV29-1,CSVVGQDQETQYF,TGCAGCGTTGTTGGGCAGGACCAAGAGACCCAGTACTTC
once,TRBJ1-1,-,TRBV5-1,CASSFGTSNTEAFF,TGCGCCAGCAGTTTTGGGACTTCGAACACTGAAGCTTTCTTT
-,TRBJ2-7,-,TRBV4-3,CASSQVSGSSYEQYF,TGCGCCAGCAGCCAAGTTTCAGGGAGCTCCTACGAGCAGTACTTC